A selection of T cell receptor beta chains follows, all from one sample in a study of blood T cells in healthy people across ages. TCRdb independently ran MiXCR on the 5' RACE reads; one entry per CDR3 protein. The sample yields roughly 2 million distinct CDR3 sequences, 49% seen once. The sequenced material came from blood. These receptors came from a woman aged 40 to 50 in good health. Each CDR3 is given with its conserved first and last residue.

v_call,j_call,cdr3_aa
TRBV4-3,TRBJ2-3,CASSQVTGGADTQYF
TRBV7-2,TRBJ2-5,CASNGRGLQETQYF
TRBV7-2,TRBJ2-4,CASSPRGAVAKNIQYF
TRBV4-2,TRBJ2-5,CASSQDFSVAGGPRETQYF
TRBV4-1,TRBJ2-3,CASSPFSGPSTDTQYF
TRBV28,TRBJ1-2,CASRVTGGEGYGYTF
TRBV4-2,TRBJ2-1,CASSQIGGGFNEQFF
TRBV18,TRBJ1-6,CASSPKDRSSYNSPLHF
TRBV5-5,TRBJ2-5,CASSDTGTEGFQETQYF
TRBV5-1,TRBJ2-3,CASSSGLAGKQDTQYF
TRBV24-1,TRBJ2-4,CATANGDIQYF
TRBV12-3/TRBV12-4,TRBJ2-7,CASSFRAGADEQYF
TRBV4-1,TRBJ2-5,CASSQSRETQYF
TRBV5-4,TRBJ2-1,CASSPQVVGTEQFF
TRBV18,TRBJ2-1,CASSTGPNEQFF
TRBV6-6,TRBJ1-2,CASSYSTVPSYTF
TRBV20-1,TRBJ2-5,CSARDRRGGETQYF
TRBV7-2,TRBJ2-3,CASSTLGGRSTDTQYF
TRBV20-1,TRBJ2-3,CSARALVGGHTDTQYF
TRBV20-1,TRBJ1-1,CSAGDRGRQTEAFF
TRBV9,TRBJ2-3,CASSVGLAGYTSTDTQYF
TRBV7-2,TRBJ1-1,CASSFSAGNTEAFF
TRBV4-1,TRBJ2-3,CASRHIRGGALDTQYF
TRBV9,TRBJ2-2,CASNTGTTNTGELFF
TRBV6-5,TRBJ1-2,CASSSSRGRGYGYTF
TRBV29-1,TRBJ1-1,CSGMTGMNTEAFF
TRBV10-3,TRBJ2-3,CAISESGVVAGRTQYF
TRBV4-1,TRBJ2-7,CASSRRLAGGQHLTYEQYF
TRBV7-2,.,CASSFDGLAGETQYF
TRBV6-5,TRBJ1-2,CASSRGPGFYGYTF
TRBV12-3/TRBV12-4,TRBJ1-1,CASSLWGGSNTEAFF
TRBV4-1,TRBJ2-2,CASSQLTGANTGELFF
TRBV28,TRBJ2-3,CASTSASGGADTQYF
TRBV20-1,TRBJ2-5,CSASGYLSTFQETQYF
TRBV25-1,TRBJ2-5,CASSDSTGQHQETQYF
TRBV27,TRBJ1-6,CASSPQAAYNSPLHF
TRBV29-1,TRBJ2-1,CSVDLTSGEVISYSEQFF
TRBV29-1,TRBJ2-5,CSIRASAQETQYF
TRBV5-1,TRBJ2-3,CASSFISDDTDTQYF
TRBV7-2,TRBJ2-4,CASSSQGAQSSKNIQYF
TRBV12-3/TRBV12-4,TRBJ1-4,CASQQGALTNEKLFF
TRBV5-1,TRBJ2-3,CASSQPGQGRGITDTQYF
TRBV4-2,TRBJ2-1,CASSQEFLPNNEQFF
TRBV4-3,TRBJ2-3,CASSQDRLGGGNTDTQYF
TRBV12-3/TRBV12-4,TRBJ2-7,CASSHLYSYEQYF
TRBV4-3,TRBJ2-3,CASSQEGFRRGGDTQYF
TRBV5-1,TRBJ2-5,CASSWSPGETQYF
TRBV6-1,TRBJ1-5,CASSKSGTGYSNQPQHF
TRBV24-1,TRBJ2-5,CATSDSTGMETQYF
TRBV20-1,TRBJ1-2,CSAPYRDSPNYGYTF
TRBV21-1,TRBJ2-7,CANLPTREQYF
TRBV6-5,TRBJ2-6,CASSYQHRQGTNVLTF
TRBV5-1,TRBJ1-1,CASSGRDRATRNTEAFF
TRBV5-1,TRBJ2-1,CASSSGQGGRDEQFF